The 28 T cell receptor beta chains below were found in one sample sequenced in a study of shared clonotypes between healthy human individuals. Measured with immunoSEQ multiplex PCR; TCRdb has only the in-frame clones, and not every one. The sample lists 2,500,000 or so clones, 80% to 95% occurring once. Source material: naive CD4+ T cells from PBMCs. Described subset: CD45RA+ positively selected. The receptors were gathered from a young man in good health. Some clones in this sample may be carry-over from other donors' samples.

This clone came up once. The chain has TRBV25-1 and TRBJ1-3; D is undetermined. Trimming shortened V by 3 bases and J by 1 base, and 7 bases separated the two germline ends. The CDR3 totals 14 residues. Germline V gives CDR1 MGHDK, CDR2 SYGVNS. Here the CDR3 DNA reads TGTGCCAGCAGTGATTTAAAGTCTGGAAACACCATATATTTT. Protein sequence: CASSDLKSGNTIYF. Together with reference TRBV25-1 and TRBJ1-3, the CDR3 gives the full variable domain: EADIYQTPRYLVIGTGKKITLECSQTMGHDKMYWYQQDPGMELHLIHYSYGVNSTEKGDLSSESTVSRIRTEHFPLTLESARPSHTSQYLCASSDLKSGNTIYFGEGSWLTVV.

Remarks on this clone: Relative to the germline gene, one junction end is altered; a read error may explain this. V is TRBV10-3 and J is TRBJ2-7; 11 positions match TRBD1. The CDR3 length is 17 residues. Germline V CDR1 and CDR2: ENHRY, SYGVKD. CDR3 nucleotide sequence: TGTGCCAGCAGTCGCAGGACAGGGGGCGTGGGTTCCTACGAGCAGTACTTC. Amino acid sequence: CASSRRTGGVGSYEQYF.

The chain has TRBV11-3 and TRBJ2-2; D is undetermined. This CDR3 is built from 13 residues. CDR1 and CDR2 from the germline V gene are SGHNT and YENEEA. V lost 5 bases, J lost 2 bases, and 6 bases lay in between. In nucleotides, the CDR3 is TGTGCCAGCAGCCGTTCCAACACCGGGGAGCTGTTTTTT. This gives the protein CASSRSNTGELFF. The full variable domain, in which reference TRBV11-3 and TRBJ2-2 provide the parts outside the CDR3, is EAGVVQSPRYKIIEKKQPVAFWCNPISGHNTLYWYLQNLGQGPELLIRYENEEAVDDSQLPKDRFSAERLKGVDSTLKIQPAELGDSAVYLCASSRSNTGELFFGEGSRLTVL.

For the CDR3, the DNA is TGTGCCAGCAGCCCGGGGACAGACTACGAGCAGTACTTC. Its translation is CASSPGTDYEQYF. The chain is built from TRBV11-3 and TRBJ2-5; 7 nucleotides match TRBD1. The DNA end favors TRBJ2-7, so the J call may be wrong. Germline CDR1 SGHNT, CDR2 YENEEA. The CDR3 sequence is 13 residues long.

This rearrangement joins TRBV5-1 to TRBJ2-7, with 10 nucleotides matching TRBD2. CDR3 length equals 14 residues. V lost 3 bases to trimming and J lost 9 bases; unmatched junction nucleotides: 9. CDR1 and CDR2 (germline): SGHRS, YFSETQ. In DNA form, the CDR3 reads TGCGCCAGCAGCTCCCCCCGGACTAGCGGAAGGCAGTACTTC. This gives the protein CASSSPRTSGRQYF.

CDR3 nucleotide sequence: TGCGCCAGCAGCCCTAAACCCGGGTCTGAAGCTTTCTTT. Translating it yields CASSPKPGSEAFF. The chain has TRBV5-1 and TRBJ1-1; D ambiguous. CDR3 length equals 13 residues. Germline CDR1 is SGHRS and CDR2 is YFSETQ. V lost 4 bases, J lost 6 bases, and 13 bases lay in between.

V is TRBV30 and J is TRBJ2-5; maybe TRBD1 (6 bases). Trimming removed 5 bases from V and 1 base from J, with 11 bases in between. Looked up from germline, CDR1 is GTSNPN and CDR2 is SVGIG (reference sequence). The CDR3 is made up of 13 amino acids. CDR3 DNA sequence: TGTGCCTGGGGTGGACAGATCCAAGAGACCCAGTACTTC. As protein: CAWGGQIQETQYF.

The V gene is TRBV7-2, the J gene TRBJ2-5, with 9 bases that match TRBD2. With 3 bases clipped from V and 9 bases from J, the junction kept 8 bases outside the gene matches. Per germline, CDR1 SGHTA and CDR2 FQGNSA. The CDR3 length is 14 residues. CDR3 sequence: CASSFRGGGVAQYF. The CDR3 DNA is TGTGCCAGCAGCTTCCGAGGCGGGGGGGTGGCCCAGTACTTC. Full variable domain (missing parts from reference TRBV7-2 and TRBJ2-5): GAGVSQSPSNKVTEKGKDVELRCDPISGHTALYWYRQSLGQGLEFLIYFQGNSAPDKSGLPSDRFSAERTGGSVSTLTIQRTQQEDSAVYLCASSFRGGGVAQYFGPGTRLLVL.

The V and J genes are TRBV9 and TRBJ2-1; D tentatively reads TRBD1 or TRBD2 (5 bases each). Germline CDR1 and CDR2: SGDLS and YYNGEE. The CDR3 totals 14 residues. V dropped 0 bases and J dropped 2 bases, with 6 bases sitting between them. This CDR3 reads CASSVAGPYNEQFF. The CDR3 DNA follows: TGTGCCAGCAGCGTAGCGGGACCCTACAATGAGCAGTTCTTC.

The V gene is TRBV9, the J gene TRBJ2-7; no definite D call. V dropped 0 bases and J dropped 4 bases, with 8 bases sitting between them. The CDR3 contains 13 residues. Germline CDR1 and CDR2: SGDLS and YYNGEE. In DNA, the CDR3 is TGTGCCAGCAGCGTAGCCCCGCTATACGAGCAGTACTTC. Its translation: CASSVAPLYEQYF.

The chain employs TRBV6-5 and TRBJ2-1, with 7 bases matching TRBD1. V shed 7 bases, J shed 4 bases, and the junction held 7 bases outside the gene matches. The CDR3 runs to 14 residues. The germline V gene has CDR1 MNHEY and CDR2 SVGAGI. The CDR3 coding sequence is TGTGCCAGCACTAGACAGGGAGATTACAATGAGCAGTTCTTC. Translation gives CASTRQGDYNEQFF.

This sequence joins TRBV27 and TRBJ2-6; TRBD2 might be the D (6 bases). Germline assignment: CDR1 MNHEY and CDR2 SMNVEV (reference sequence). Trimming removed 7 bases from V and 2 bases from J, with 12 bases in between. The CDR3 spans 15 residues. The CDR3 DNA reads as TGTGCCAGCACCCAAGGGACTGCTGGGGCCAACGTCCTGACTTTC. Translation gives CASTQGTAGANVLTF.

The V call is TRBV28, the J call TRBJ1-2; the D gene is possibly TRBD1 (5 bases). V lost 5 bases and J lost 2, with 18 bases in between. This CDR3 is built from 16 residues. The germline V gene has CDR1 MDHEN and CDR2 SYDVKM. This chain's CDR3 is CASSRHHIDSNYGYTF. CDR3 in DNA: TGTGCCAGCAGTCGACACCATATTGACAGCAACTATGGCTACACCTTC.

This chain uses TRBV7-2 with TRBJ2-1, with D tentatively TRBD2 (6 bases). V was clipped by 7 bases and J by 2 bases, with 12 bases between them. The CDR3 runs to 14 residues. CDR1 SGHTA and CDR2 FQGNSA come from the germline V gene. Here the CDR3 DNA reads TGTGCCAGCATCTCGGGACTTACCTACAATGAGCAGTTCTTC. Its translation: CASISGLTYNEQFF.

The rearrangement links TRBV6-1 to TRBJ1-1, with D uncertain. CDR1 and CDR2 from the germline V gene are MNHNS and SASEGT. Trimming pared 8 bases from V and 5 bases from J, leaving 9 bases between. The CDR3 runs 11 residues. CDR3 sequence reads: CASGGKTEAFF. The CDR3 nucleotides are TGTGCCAGCGGTGGGAAAACTGAAGCTTTCTTT.

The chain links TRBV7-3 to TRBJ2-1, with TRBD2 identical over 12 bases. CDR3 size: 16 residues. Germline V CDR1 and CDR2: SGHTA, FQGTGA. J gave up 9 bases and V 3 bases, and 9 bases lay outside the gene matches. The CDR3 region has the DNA TGTGCCAGCAGCTTGGTTCCCCTAGCGGGAGGGTCTGAGCAGTTCTTC. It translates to CASSLVPLAGGSEQFF.

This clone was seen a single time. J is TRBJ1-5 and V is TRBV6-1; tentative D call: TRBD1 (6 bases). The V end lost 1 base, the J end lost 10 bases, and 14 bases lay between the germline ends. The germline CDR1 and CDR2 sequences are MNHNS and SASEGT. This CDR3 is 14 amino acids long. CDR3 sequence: CASSEEGTWRPQHF. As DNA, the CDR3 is TGTGCCAGCAGTGAAGAAGGGACATGGCGACCCCAGCATTTT.

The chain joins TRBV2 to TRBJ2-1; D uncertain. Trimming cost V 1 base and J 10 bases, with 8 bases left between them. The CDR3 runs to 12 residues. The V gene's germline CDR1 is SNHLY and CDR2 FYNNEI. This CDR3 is CASSEGTFEQFF. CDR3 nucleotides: TGTGCCAGCAGTGAAGGGACCTTCGAGCAGTTCTTC.

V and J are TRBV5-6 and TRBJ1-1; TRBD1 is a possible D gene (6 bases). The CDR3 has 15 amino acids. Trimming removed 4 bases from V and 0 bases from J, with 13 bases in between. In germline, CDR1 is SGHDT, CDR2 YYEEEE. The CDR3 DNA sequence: TGTGCCAGCAGCAAACGGGACATCATGAACACTGAAGCTTTCTTT. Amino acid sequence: CASSKRDIMNTEAFF.

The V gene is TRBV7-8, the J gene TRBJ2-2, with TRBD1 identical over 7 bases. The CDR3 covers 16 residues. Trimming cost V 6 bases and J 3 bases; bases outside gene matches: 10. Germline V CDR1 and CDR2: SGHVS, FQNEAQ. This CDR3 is CASSSATGRDTGELFF. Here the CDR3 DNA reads TGTGCCAGCAGTTCAGCGACAGGGCGGGACACCGGGGAGCTGTTTTTT.

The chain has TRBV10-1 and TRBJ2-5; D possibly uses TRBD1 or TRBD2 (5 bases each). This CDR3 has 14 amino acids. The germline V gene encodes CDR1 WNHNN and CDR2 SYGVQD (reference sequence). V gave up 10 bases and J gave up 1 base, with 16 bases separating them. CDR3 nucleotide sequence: TGCGCCACCTCAGCGAGAGGGGCCCAAGAGACCCAGTACTTC. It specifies CATSARGAQETQYF.

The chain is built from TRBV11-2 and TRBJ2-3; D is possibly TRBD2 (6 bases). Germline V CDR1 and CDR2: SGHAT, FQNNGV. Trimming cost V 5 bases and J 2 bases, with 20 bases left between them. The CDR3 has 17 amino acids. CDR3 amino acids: CASSLLQTSVSTDTQYF. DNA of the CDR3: TGTGCCAGCAGCCTCCTCCAGACTAGTGTATCCACAGATACGCAGTATTTT.

The CDR3 bases are TGTGCCAGCAGTTACTACGGGAATGAAAAACTGTTTTTT. It is translated as CASSYYGNEKLFF. J is TRBJ1-4 and V is TRBV6-5, with D uncertain. Trimming took off 1 base at V and 5 bases at J, with 5 bases between the two ends. The CDR3 covers 13 residues. CDR1 and CDR2 from the germline V gene are MNHEY and SVGAGI.

CDR3 sequence (DNA): TGTGCCAGCAGAATCGGGGGACAGGGTAGGGAAAAACTGTTTTTT. It yields the protein CASRIGGQGREKLFF. The chain combines TRBV27 with TRBJ1-4, with 9 bases that match TRBD1. The V segment lost 6 bases and the J segment 8 bases; nucleotides outside the gene matches: 10. Germline CDR1 is MNHEY and CDR2 is SMNVEV (reference sequence). The CDR3 is made up of 15 amino acids.

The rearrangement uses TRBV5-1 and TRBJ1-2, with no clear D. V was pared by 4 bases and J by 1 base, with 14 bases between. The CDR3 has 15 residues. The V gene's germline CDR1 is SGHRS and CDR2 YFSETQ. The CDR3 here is CASSPDTGLNYGYTF. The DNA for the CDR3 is TGCGCCAGCAGCCCTGATACCGGGCTTAACTATGGCTACACCTTC.

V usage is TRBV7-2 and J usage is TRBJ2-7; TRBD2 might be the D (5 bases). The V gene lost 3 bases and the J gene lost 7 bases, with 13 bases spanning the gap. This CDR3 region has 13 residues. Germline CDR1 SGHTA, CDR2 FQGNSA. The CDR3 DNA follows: TGTGCCAGCAGCTTTGACCCAACGGGGGAGCAGTACTTC. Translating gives CASSFDPTGEQYF.

CDR3 bases: TGTGCCAGCTCCGGGTTCCAAGAGACCCAGTACTTC. This codes for CASSGFQETQYF. The chain combines TRBV2 with TRBJ2-5, with no clear D. V lost 8 bases and J 1 base, leaving 8 bases between the germline ends. CDR3 length equals 12 residues. The germline CDR1 and CDR2 sequences are SNHLY and FYNNEI.

The CDR3 is CASSLPARTVGSYEQYF. The CDR3 DNA is TGTGCCAGCAGTTTACCGGCACGGACAGTCGGATCCTACGAGCAGTACTTC. The rearrangement links TRBV27 to TRBJ2-7, with D possibly TRBD1 on 6 matching bases. The CDR3 loop spans 17 amino acids. Trimming removed 2 bases at V and 1 base at J, with 18 bases between. Germline loops: CDR1 MNHEY, CDR2 SMNVEV (reference sequence).